This TCR beta chain was sequenced for a study of CD8 T cells in ankylosing spondylitis. As concerns this clonotype: No antigen is known for it.

The CDR3 loop spans 16 amino acids. V lost 1 base and J 0 bases, leaving 11 bases between the germline ends. CDR1 is SGHVS, CDR2 FNYEAQ, per germline. Study-wide findings and caveats: Relatively scarce in peripheral blood, disease-linked clones were CD8+. Previously reported in reactive arthritis synovial fluid and blood were some of the motif variants. Roughly eight highly homologous variants made up a TCR beta motif that seemed to typify ankylosing spondylitis blood.

TCRdb ran MiXCR on the 5' RACE reads and lists one entry per CDR3 protein. Among under 250,000 distinct CDR3 sequences, 8% to 9% were seen once, and the ten largest hold more than 4.5%. The sequenced sample was blood, either unsorted or a sorted T cell fraction (not recorded which). This clonotype was sampled from a female donor with ankylosing spondylitis or in good health (not recorded which). This chain joins TRBV7-6 and TRBJ2-3; D might be TRBD2 (6 bases). The CDR3 sequence: CASSLVWTNSTDTQYF. CDR3 bases: TGTGCCAGCAGCTTAGTTTGGACTAATAGCACAGATACGCAGTATTTT.